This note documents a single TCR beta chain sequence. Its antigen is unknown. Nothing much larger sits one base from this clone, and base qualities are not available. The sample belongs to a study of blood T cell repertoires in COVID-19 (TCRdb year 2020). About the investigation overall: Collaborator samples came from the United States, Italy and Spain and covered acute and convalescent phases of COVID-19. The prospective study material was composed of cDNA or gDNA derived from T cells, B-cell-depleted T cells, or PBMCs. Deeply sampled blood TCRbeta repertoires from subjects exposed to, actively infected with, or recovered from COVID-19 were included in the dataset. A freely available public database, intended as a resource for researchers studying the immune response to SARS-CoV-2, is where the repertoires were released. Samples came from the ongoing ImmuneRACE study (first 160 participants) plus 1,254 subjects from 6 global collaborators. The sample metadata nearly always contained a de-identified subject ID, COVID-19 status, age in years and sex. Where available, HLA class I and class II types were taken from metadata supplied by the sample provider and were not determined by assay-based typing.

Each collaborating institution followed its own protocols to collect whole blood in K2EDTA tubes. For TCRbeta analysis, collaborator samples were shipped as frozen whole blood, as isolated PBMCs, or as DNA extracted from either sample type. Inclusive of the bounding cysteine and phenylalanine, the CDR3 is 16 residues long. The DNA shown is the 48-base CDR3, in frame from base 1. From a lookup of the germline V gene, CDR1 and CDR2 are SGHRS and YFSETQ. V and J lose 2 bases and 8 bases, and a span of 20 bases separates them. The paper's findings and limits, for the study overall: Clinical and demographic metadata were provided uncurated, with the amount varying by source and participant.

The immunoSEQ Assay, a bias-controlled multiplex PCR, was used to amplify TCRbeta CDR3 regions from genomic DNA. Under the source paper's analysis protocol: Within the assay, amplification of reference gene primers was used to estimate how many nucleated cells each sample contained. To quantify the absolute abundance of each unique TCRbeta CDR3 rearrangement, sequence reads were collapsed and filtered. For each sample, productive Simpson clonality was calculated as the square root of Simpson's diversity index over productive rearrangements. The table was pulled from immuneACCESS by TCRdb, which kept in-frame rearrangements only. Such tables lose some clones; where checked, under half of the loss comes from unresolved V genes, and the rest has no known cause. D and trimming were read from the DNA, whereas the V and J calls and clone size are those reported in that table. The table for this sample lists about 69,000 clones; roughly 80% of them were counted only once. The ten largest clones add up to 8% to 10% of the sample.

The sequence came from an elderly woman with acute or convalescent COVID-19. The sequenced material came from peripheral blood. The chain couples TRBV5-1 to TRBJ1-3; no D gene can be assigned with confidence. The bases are TGCGCCAGCAGCTTCGGAGGGTTTGAGTTTGCTGACACCATATATTTT. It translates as CASSFGGFEFADTIYF.